Described below is a single TCR beta chain sequence and its context. As yet, its antigen is unknown. There were no recent acute infections or vaccinations among the donors, who were healthy HIV-negative adults. These data originate in a study of shared clonotypes between healthy human individuals. The input for sorted-subset replicate PCRs was around 0.2 ug DNA, around 27,000 T cell genomes. As originally analysed: ImmunoSEQ gave junction-only sequences without quality scores, so filtering differed. The data were produced by immunoSEQ multiplex PCR, yet TCRdb's version contains in-frame clones alone and is incomplete. The DNA was the basis for D and trimming; V, J and clone size are from that table. There are over a million clones in the sample; roughly 70% occur only once, and roughly 1.5% lies in the top ten. CDR1 is SGHTA and CDR2 is FQGNSA in the germline V gene. V was clipped by 5 bases and J by 1 base; unmatched bases: 9. There are 16 residues in the CDR3.

Study outcomes and limitations: The study generally estimated greater richness for naive than memory subsets.

Material for sequencing was memory CD4+ T cells sorted from blood. The subset denotes: CD45RA-negative fraction. The source of this sequence is a man aged 18 to 35 in good health. This chain connects TRBV7-2 to TRBJ2-5; 8 nucleotides agree with TRBD2. The CDR3 region has the DNA TGTGCCAGCAGCCCCGGAGGGGCGGGGGGCCAAGAGACCCAGTACTTC. The encoded protein is CASSPGGAGGQETQYF.